The source of this T cell receptor beta chain is a study of blood T cell repertoires in COVID-19. Study details: Material from acute and convalescent COVID-19 was sourced from the United States, Italy and Spain. T cells, B-cell-depleted T cells, or PBMCs supplied cDNA or gDNA.

The V and J ends lost 6 bases and 7 bases, in that order; junction bases with no gene match: 6. Germline assignment: CDR1 SEHNR and CDR2 FQNEAQ (reference sequence). This CDR3 region has 14 residues. In the original workflow: Counts of nucleated cells, estimated from reference gene primer amplification, were obtained. Data came from immunoSEQ multiplex PCR; TCRdb stores just in-frame clones and leaves some out. D and trimming were read from the DNA, whereas the V and J calls and clone size are those reported in that table. Of more than 300,000 clones listed, over 75% are singletons. The chain couples TRBV7-9 to TRBJ1-6; 7 bases line up with TRBD1. The receptor was derived from a woman aged 30 to 39 with COVID-19, enrolled during active disease. Input material: peripheral blood. The CDR3 is CASRRTGGNSPLHF. The CDR3 DNA reads as TGTGCCAGCAGGAGGACAGGAGGCAATTCACCCCTCCACTTT.